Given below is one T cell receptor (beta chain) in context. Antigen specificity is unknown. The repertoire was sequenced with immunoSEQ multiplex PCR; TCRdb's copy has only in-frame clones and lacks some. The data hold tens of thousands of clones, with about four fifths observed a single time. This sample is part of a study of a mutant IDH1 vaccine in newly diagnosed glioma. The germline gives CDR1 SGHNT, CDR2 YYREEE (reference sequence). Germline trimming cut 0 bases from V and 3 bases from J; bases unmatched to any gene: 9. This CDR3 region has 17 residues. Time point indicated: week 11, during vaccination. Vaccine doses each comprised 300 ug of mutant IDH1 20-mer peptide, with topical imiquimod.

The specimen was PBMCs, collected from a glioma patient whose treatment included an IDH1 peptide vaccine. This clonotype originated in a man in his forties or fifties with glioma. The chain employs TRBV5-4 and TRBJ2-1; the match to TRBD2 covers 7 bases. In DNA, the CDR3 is TGTGCCAGCAGCTTGGCAGGCGGGGGACTCTACTACAATGAGCAGTTCTTC. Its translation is CASSLAGGGLYYNEQFF.